A single sample is the source of the 9 T cell receptor beta chains below, sequenced in a study of T cells after yellow fever vaccination. One entry per CDR3 protein results from TCRdb running MiXCR on the 5' RACE reads. The profile shows 300,000 to 400,000 distinct CDR3 sequences, over 8% of them singletons. This specimen consisted of PBMCs, obtained on the day of the first yellow fever vaccination. These receptors were taken from a man aged 18 to 29 who received the YFV17D yellow fever vaccine.

V usage is TRBV24-1 and J usage is TRBJ1-2; the match to TRBD1 covers 9 bases. Germline V gives CDR1 KGHDR, CDR2 SFDVKD. V lost 3 bases, J lost 8 bases, and 6 bases stayed unmatched. The CDR3 covers 14 residues. CDR3 in DNA: TGTGCCACCAGTGATCGGGGACAGGGAGGAGGCTACACCTTC. Translating it yields CATSDRGQGGGYTF.

The V call is TRBV9, the J call TRBJ2-1; 7 nucleotides line up with TRBD2. The V segment lost 2 bases and the J segment 2 bases; nucleotides outside the gene matches: 7. The germline gives CDR1 SGDLS, CDR2 YYNGEE. This CDR3 contains 16 residues. CDR3 protein: CASSVGGGNTYNEQFF. CDR3 nucleotides: TGTGCCAGCAGCGTGGGGGGAGGGAATACCTACAATGAGCAGTTCTTC.

This clonotype has only a few counts. The rearrangement links TRBV7-9 to TRBJ1-1, with D perhaps TRBD1 (5 bases). V was pared by 3 bases and J by 0 bases, with 8 bases between. The CDR3 is made up of 14 amino acids. Per germline, CDR1 SEHNR and CDR2 FQNEAQ (reference sequence). The CDR3 DNA reads TGTGCCAGCAGCTTCGGACACTTGAACACTGAAGCTTTCTTT. Protein sequence: CASSFGHLNTEAFF.

V is TRBV5-1 and J is TRBJ1-3; 10 nucleotides agree with TRBD1. V shed 4 bases, J shed 4 bases, and the junction held 5 bases outside the gene matches. The CDR3 extends over 15 amino acids. Looked up from germline, CDR1 is SGHRS and CDR2 is YFSETQ. The CDR3 reads CASSQTGGAGNTIYF. The CDR3 DNA sequence: TGCGCCAGCAGCCAGACAGGGGGCGCCGGAAACACCATATATTTT. The complete variable domain, with remaining parts taken from reference TRBV5-1 and TRBJ1-3, reads KAGVTQTPRYLIKTRGQQVTLSCSPISGHRSVSWYQQTPGQGLQFLFEYFSETQRNKGNFPGRFSGRQFSNSRSEMNVSTLELGDSALYLCASSQTGGAGNTIYFGEGSWLTVV.

A few counts support this clonotype. The V call is TRBV7-2, the J call TRBJ1-2; D is uncertain. The germline V gene encodes CDR1 SGHTA and CDR2 FQGNSA. This CDR3 is 13 amino acids long. V was shortened by 0 bases and J by 1 base, with 3 bases between the two germline ends. The CDR3 region has the DNA TGTGCCAGCAGCTTAGCAGTTAACTATGGCTACACCTTC. It specifies CASSLAVNYGYTF.

The chain has TRBV9 and TRBJ1-6; no clear D. This CDR3 has 15 residues. V gave up 1 base and J gave up 9 bases, with 14 bases separating them. Per the germline V gene, CDR1 is SGDLS and CDR2 is YYNGEE. Here the CDR3 DNA reads TGTGCCAGCAGCGTAAGAAAGGGCTCGATTTCACCCCTCCACTTT. This gives the protein CASSVRKGSISPLHF. The full variable domain, its missing parts supplied by reference TRBV9 and TRBJ1-6, is DSGVTQTPKHLITATGQRVTLRCSPRSGDLSVYWYQQSLDQGLQFLIQYYNGEERAKGNILERFSAQQFPDLHSELNLSSLELGDSALYFCASSVRKGSISPLHFGNGTRLTVT.

The chain couples TRBV7-9 to TRBJ1-2; no clear D gene. Germline CDR1 reads SEHNR; CDR2 reads FQNEAQ (reference sequence). V lost 1 base and J 9 bases, leaving 12 bases between the germline ends. The CDR3 spans 13 residues. The CDR3 loop is CASSLDFGVRYTF. As DNA, the CDR3 is TGTGCCAGCAGCTTAGATTTCGGAGTACGCTACACCTTC. Based on the CDR3 plus reference TRBV7-9 and TRBJ1-2, the full variable domain is DTGVSQNPRHKITKRGQNVTFRCDPISEHNRLYWYRQTLGQGPEFLTYFQNEAQLEKSRLLSDRFSAERPKGSFSTLEIQRTEQGDSAMYLCASSLDFGVRYTFGSGTRLTVV.

The table lists this clonotype with a few counts. The rearrangement joins TRBV7-9 to TRBJ2-1; D is ambiguous. The CDR3 is made up of 15 amino acids. CDR1 SEHNR and CDR2 FQNEAQ come from the germline V gene (reference sequence). V lost 5 bases and J 8 bases, leaving 19 bases between the germline ends. The CDR3 region is CASSPPVSLWDEQFF. The DNA for the CDR3 is TGTGCCAGCAGCCCCCCGGTTTCCCTGTGGGATGAGCAGTTCTTC.

The table lists this clonotype with many counts. V and J are TRBV14 and TRBJ2-3; D call uncertain. V shed 5 bases and J shed 9 bases, with 15 bases lying between them. Per the germline V gene, CDR1 is SGHDN and CDR2 is FVKESK. This CDR3 comprises 13 residues. CDR3 sequence reads: CASSSDESFTQYF. The CDR3 coding sequence is TGTGCCAGCAGCTCAGACGAGTCCTTCACGCAGTATTTT.